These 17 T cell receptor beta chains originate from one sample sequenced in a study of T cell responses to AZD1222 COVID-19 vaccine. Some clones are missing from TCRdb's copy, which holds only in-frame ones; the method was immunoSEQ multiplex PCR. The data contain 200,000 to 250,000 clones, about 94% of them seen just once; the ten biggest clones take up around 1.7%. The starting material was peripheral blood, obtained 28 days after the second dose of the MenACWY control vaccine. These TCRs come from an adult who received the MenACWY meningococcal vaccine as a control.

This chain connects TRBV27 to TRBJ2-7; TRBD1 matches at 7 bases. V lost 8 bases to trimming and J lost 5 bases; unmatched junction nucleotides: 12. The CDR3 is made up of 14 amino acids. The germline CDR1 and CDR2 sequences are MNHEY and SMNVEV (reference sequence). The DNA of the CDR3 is TGTGCCAGCGGTCCCAAGGGACAGTTCGACGAGCAGTACTTC. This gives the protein CASGPKGQFDEQYF.

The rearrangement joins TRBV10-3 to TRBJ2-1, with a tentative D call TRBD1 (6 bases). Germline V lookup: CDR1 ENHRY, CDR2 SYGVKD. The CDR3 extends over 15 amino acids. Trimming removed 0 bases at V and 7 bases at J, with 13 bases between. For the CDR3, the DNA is TGTGCCATCAGTGAGTCGGGGGCAGGGACAAATGAGCAGTTCTTC. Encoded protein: CAISESGAGTNEQFF.

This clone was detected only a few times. DNA for the CDR3: TGTGCCAGCAGCGATTACCCAACTAAGACGGAACGAGGCACCTTC. Translated, it gives CASSDYPTKTERGTF. The genes are TRBV7-2 and TRBJ1-2, with D uncertain. V lost 5 bases and J 13 bases, leaving 26 bases between the germline ends. The CDR3 consists of 15 residues. The germline gives CDR1 SGHTA, CDR2 FQGNSA.

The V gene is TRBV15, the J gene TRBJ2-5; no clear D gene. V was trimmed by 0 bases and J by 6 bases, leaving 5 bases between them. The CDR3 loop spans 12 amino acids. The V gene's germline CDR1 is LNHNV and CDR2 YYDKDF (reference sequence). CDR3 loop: CATSRDGQTQYF. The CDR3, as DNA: TGTGCCACCAGCAGAGATGGGCAGACCCAGTACTTC. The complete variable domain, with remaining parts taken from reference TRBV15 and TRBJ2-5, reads DAMVIQNPRYQVTQFGKPVTLSCSQTLNHNVMYWYQQKSSQAPKLLFHYYDKDFNNEADTPDNFQSRRPNTSFCFLDIRSPGLGDTAMYLCATSRDGQTQYFGPGTRLLVL.

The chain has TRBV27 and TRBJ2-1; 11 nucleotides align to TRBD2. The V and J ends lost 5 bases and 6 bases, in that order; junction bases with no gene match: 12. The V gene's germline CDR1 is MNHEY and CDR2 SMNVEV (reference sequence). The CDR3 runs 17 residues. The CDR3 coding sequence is TGTGCCAGCAGTCCAGGATTTAGCGGGGGGGGACTCAATGAGCAGTTCTTC. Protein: CASSPGFSGGGLNEQFF.

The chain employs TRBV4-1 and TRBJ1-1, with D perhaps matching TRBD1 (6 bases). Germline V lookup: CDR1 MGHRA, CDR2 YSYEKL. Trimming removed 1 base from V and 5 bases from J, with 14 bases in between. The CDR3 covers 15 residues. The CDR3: CASSQGGQARTEAFF. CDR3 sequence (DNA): TGCGCCAGCAGCCAAGGGGGGCAGGCTCGGACTGAAGCTTTCTTT.

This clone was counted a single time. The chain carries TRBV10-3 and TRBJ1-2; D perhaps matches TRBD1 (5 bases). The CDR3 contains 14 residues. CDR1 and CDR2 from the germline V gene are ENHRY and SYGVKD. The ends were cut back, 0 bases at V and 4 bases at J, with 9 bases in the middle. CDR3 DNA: TGTGCCATCAGTGAGTCAGATGGGGGCTATGGCTACACCTTC. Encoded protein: CAISESDGGYGYTF.

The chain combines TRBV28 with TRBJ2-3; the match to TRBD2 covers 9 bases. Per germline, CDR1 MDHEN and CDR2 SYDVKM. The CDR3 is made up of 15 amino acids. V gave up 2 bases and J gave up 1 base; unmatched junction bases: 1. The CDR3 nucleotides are TGTGCCAGCAGTTTACGACTAGCGGGCACAGATACGCAGTATTTT. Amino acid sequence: CASSLRLAGTDTQYF.

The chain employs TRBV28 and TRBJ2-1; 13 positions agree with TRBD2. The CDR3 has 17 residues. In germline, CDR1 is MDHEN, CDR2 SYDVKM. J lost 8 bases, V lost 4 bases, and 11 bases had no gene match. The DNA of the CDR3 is TGTGCCAGCAGTTCCTTAGGGACTAGCGGGATTCGGGATGAGCAGTTCTTC. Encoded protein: CASSSLGTSGIRDEQFF.

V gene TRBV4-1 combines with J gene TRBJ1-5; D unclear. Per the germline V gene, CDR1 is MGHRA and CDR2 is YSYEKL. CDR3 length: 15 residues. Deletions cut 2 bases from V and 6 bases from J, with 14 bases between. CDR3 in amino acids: CASSQLPGLGQPQHF. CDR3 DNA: TGCGCCAGCAGCCAATTACCAGGTTTAGGTCAGCCCCAGCATTTT.

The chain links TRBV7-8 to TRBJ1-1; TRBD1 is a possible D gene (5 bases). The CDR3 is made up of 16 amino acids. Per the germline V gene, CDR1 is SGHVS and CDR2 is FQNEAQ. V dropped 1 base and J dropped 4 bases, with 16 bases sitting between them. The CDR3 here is CASSLVDTLRGTEAFF. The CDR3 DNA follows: TGTGCCAGCAGCTTAGTGGACACCCTACGGGGCACTGAAGCTTTCTTT.

The CDR3 DNA is TGTGCCAGCGGAGGGACTAGCGGCTCCTACGAGCAGTACTTC. It yields the protein CASGGTSGSYEQYF. The chain couples TRBV7-3 to TRBJ2-7; 11 nucleotides align to TRBD2. Per germline, CDR1 SGHTA and CDR2 FQGTGA. This CDR3 is 14 amino acids long. The V segment lost 8 bases and the J segment 0 bases; nucleotides outside the gene matches: 3.

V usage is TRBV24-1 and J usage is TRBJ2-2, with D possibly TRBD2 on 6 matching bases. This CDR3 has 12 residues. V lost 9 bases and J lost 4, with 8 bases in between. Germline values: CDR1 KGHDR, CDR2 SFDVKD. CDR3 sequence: CATVGSTGELFF. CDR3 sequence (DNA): TGTGCCACCGTCGGGAGCACCGGGGAGCTGTTTTTT.

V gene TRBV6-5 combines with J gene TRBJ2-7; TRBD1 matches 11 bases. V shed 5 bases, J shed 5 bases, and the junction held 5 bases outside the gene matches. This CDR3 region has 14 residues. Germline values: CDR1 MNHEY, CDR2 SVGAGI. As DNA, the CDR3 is TGTGCCAGCAGTCTTGGACAGGGGGCTGACGAGCAGTACTTC. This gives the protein CASSLGQGADEQYF.

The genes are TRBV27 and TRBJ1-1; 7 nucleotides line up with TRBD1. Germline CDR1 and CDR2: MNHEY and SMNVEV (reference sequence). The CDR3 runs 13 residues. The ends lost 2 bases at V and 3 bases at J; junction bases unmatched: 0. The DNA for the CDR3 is TGTGCCAGCAGTTTAAGGGGGCACACTGAAGCTTTCTTT. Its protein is CASSLRGHTEAFF.

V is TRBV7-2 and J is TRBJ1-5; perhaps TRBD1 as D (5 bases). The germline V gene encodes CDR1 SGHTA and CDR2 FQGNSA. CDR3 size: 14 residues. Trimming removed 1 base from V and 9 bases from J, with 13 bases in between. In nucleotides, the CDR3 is TGTGCCAGCAGCTTAGGGGACGTACGTGTGCCCCAGCATTTT. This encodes CASSLGDVRVPQHF.

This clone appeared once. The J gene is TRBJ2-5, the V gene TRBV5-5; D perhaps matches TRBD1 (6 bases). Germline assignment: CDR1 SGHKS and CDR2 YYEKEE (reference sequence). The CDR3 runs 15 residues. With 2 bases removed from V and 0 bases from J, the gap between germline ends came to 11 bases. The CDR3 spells CASSFNGQNQETQYF. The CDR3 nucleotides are TGTGCCAGCAGCTTCAACGGACAGAACCAAGAGACCCAGTACTTC.